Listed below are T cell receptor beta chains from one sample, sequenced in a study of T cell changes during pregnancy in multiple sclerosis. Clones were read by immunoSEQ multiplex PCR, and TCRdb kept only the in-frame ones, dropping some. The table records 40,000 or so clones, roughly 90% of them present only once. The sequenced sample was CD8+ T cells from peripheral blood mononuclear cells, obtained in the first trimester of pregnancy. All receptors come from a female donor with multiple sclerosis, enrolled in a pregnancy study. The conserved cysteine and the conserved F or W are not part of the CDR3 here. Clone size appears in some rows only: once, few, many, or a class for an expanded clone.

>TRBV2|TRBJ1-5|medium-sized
ASSWDNEKYQPQH
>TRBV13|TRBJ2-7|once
ASSLGSRGEQY
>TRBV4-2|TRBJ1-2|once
ASSQDQVRYT
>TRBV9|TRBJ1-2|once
ASSASVRTGEDGYT
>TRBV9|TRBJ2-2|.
ASSAPGQGRDGELF
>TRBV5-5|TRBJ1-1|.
ASSLAFWGEDTEAF
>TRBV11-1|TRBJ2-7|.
ASSLKDSGYEQY
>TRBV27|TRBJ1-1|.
ASSPSSGMGTEAF
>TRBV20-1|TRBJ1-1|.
SAPQGPEAF
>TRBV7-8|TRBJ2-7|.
ASSGHTYEQY
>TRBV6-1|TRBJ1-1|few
ASSEGQGLNTEAF
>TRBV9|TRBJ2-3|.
ASSALAGGITDTQY
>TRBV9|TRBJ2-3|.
ASSVGQGMDLTDTQY
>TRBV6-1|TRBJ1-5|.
ASSENANSNQPQH
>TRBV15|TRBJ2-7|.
ATSRASGGDYEQY
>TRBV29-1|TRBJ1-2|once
SVYRGLSYGYT
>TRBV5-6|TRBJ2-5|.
ASSRGREGETQY
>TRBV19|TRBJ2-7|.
ASGLALSNEQY
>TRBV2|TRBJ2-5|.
ASIGTGKETQY
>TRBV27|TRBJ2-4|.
ASSLWGAGENIQY
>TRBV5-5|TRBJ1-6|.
ASSFTGTDYNSPLH
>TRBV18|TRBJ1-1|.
ASSPSPGGNTEAF
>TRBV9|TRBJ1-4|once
ASSVAGTDNEKLF
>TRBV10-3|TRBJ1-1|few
AINPQGKGTEAF
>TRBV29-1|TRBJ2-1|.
SVGGPRREQF
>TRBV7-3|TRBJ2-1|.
ASSLTGGGNEQF
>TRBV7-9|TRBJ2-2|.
ASSSSDRNTGELF
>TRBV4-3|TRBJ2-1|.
ASSQGNRGAFYNEQF
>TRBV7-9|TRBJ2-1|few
ASSLASVLEGQF
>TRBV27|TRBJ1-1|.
ASSLWASGQLNVVAF
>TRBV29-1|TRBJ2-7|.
SVEEGGDEQY
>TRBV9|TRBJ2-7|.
ASSASFLVDYEQY
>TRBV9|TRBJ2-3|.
ASSASGESTDTQY
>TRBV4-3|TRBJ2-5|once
ASSPRGAVIGPETQY
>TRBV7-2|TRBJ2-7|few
ASSTNGYEQY
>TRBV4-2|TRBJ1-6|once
ASSQVSAGGNSPLH
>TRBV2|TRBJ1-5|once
ASRQGDQPQH
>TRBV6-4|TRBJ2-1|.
ASSDGDTHNEQF